This T cell receptor beta chain was captured in a study of identical twins. As to this clonotype: As yet, its antigen is unknown.

V shed 2 bases and J shed 2 bases, with 7 bases lying between them. The CDR3 consists of 13 residues. Looked up from germline, CDR1 is ENHRY and CDR2 is SYGVKD. TCRdb redid the calling of the 5' RACE reads with MiXCR, one entry per CDR3 protein. The sample records some 600,000 distinct CDR3 sequences, around 7.4% being singletons. General observations from the study: Cord blood beta clonotypes that were abundant carried fewer insertions, and memory repertoires showed no such trend. Models predicted less out-of-frame TCR alpha sharing in monozygotic twins than was found.

Healthy Caucasian donors formed the entire cohort. Another study also made use of these data, one on yellow fever vaccine responses in identical twins.

This chain uses TRBV10-3 with TRBJ2-7; D possibly corresponds to TRBD2 (5 bases). The TCR was taken from a woman aged 18-29 years in good health. Sequences were obtained from PBMCs. The CDR3: CAISETGAYEQYV. In DNA form, the CDR3 reads TGTGCCATCAGTGAGACCGGGGCCTACGAGCAGTACGTC.